Below are 17 T cell receptor beta chains sequenced from a single sample in a study of beta chain features in type 1 diabetes. Isolated RNA was reverse transcribed in full, so expressed TCRB transcripts were sequenced. This table comes from immunoSEQ multiplex PCR, and its TCRdb copy is limited to in-frame clones, with some not included. The sample holds 810,000 or so clones; about 17% are singletons and the top ten take 0.02% to 0.03%. The sample was naive CD4+ T cells from blood. The source of these receptors is a woman between 18 and 30 years old in good health.

This clone was counted only a few times. The chain employs TRBV29-1 and TRBJ2-1; 7 bases fit TRBD1. This CDR3 contains 12 residues. Unmatched junction bases numbered 4, after V lost 7 bases and J lost 4 bases. Germline V gene sequence: CDR1 SQVTM, CDR2 ANQGSEA. The CDR3 DNA reads as TGCAGCGCCGACAGGGATTACAATGAGCAGTTCTTC. Its translation is CSADRDYNEQFF.

CDR3 coding DNA: TGTGCCAGCAGCTTCCGGGGCGCGAACACTGAAGCTTTCTTT. Its translation is CASSFRGANTEAFF. This chain uses TRBV5-6 with TRBJ1-1; a weak D match, TRBD1 (5 bases). From germline, CDR1 is SGHDT and CDR2 YYEEEE. V lost 2 bases, J lost 1 base, and 9 bases lay in between. This CDR3 has 14 residues.

This chain connects TRBV9 to TRBJ2-1; 10 bases agree with TRBD2. CDR3 length: 14 residues. CDR1 is SGDLS, CDR2 YYNGEE, per germline. The ends lost 4 bases at V and 8 bases at J; junction bases unmatched: 6. The CDR3 nucleotides are TGTGCCAGCAGCTCCCGGACTAGCGGTCATGAGCAGTTCTTC. This encodes CASSSRTSGHEQFF.

This clone is a singleton in its sample. The V call is TRBV7-3, the J call TRBJ2-5; D ambiguous. V dropped 2 bases and J dropped 5 bases, with 12 bases sitting between them. The CDR3 loop spans 14 amino acids. Germline loops: CDR1 SGHTA, CDR2 FQGTGA. Here the CDR3 reads CASSLFGVSETQYF. Written as DNA, the CDR3 is TGTGCCAGCAGCTTATTTGGGGTATCGGAGACCCAGTACTTC.

This clone was counted a few times. CDR3 DNA: TGTGCCAGCTCACCAAAATTTCTAGTCCTGAGCTCCTACAATGAGCAGTTCTTC. This encodes CASSPKFLVLSSYNEQFF. This sequence joins TRBV18 and TRBJ2-1; D is unresolved. Germline V lookup: CDR1 KGHSH, CDR2 LQKENI. CDR3 length: 18 amino acids. Trimming pared 2 bases from V and 0 bases from J, leaving 17 bases between.

This clone was seen a few times. The V gene is TRBV15, the J gene TRBJ2-2; D not resolved. This CDR3 contains 15 residues. Trimming removed 5 bases at V and 4 bases at J, with 14 bases between. Germline CDR1 LNHNV, CDR2 YYDKDF (reference sequence). For the CDR3, the DNA is TGTGCCACCAGCTTCGGGCCTTCGGTCACCGGGGAGCTGTTTTTT. It specifies CATSFGPSVTGELFF. The full variable domain, in which reference TRBV15 and TRBJ2-2 provide the parts outside the CDR3, is DAMVIQNPRYQVTQFGKPVTLSCSQTLNHNVMYWYQQKSSQAPKLLFHYYDKDFNNEADTPDNFQSRRPNTSFCFLDIRSPGLGDTAMYLCATSFGPSVTGELFFGEGSRLTVL.

This clone was recorded a few times. The rearrangement uses TRBV10-2 and TRBJ1-5; tentative D call: TRBD1 (5 bases). This CDR3 has 15 residues. Germline V CDR1 and CDR2: WSHSY, SAAADI. V was pared by 2 bases and J by 3 bases, with 11 bases between. CDR3 coding DNA: TGCGCCAGCAGTGAGCCCGGGACTCACAATCAGCCCCAGCATTTT. It yields the protein CASSEPGTHNQPQHF.

Only a few counts were recorded for this clone. This rearrangement joins TRBV6-5 to TRBJ2-1; D might be TRBD1 (5 bases). CDR3 length: 14 residues. The germline V and J ends were trimmed by 5 bases and 3 bases, with 11 bases remaining between them. The germline V gene has CDR1 MNHEY and CDR2 SVGAGI. CDR3 amino acids: CASSKGNSYNEQFF. The CDR3 DNA is TGTGCCAGCAGTAAGGGGAATAGCTACAATGAGCAGTTCTTC.

This clone was detected only a few times. This sequence joins TRBV4-3 and TRBJ2-1; D is undetermined. The CDR3 has 13 residues. With 4 bases removed from V and 10 bases from J, the gap between germline ends came to 14 bases. Germline loops: CDR1 LGHNA, CDR2 YSLEER. For the CDR3, the DNA is TGCGCCAGCAGCCCCAACTTGGCACCCGAGCAGTTCTTC. It is translated as CASSPNLAPEQFF.

This clone turned up a few times. The chain couples TRBV18 to TRBJ2-2; 7 bases map to TRBD1. Germline values: CDR1 KGHSH, CDR2 LQKENI. Losses at the gene ends were 5 bases for V and 6 bases for J; bases not matched to a gene: 9. The CDR3 length is 15 residues. As DNA, the CDR3 is TGTGCCAGCTCATCCCAAGGACAGGTTCCCGGGGAGCTGTTTTTT. This encodes CASSSQGQVPGELFF.

This clone was counted only a few times. The V and J genes are TRBV7-2 and TRBJ2-5; a possible D gene is TRBD2 (5 bases). Germline V gene sequence: CDR1 SGHTA, CDR2 FQGNSA. The CDR3 is 15 residues long. V was cut by 3 bases and J by 4 bases, with 15 bases left in between. The CDR3 sequence is CASSFVSGSRETQYF. In nucleotides, the CDR3 is TGTGCCAGCAGCTTCGTTTCGGGGTCCCGAGAGACCCAGTACTTC.

This clone was picked up a small number of times. The V and J genes are TRBV7-2 and TRBJ1-5; 7 bases align to TRBD1. J was trimmed by 5 bases and V by 5 bases; bases with no gene match: 9. The CDR3 extends over 15 amino acids. Germline V lookup: CDR1 SGHTA, CDR2 FQGNSA. CDR3 DNA: TGTGCCAGCAGCCTACAGGGGACTCTATATCAGCCCCAGCATTTT. Protein: CASSLQGTLYQPQHF.

This chain uses TRBV6-5 with TRBJ1-5; D unresolved. This CDR3 has 13 amino acids. The germline gives CDR1 MNHEY, CDR2 SVGAGI. The V gene lost 0 bases and the J gene lost 6 bases, with 6 bases spanning the gap. In DNA, the CDR3 is TGTGCCAGCAGTTACTCGAAGGTTCAGCCCCAGCATTTT. This codes for CASSYSKVQPQHF.

The genes are TRBV15 and TRBJ1-5; 7 nucleotides match TRBD1. This CDR3 has 14 amino acids. J lost 4 bases, V lost 6 bases, and 6 bases had no gene match. Germline CDR1 reads LNHNV; CDR2 reads YYDKDF (reference sequence). The DNA of the CDR3 is TGTGCCACCAGGACGGGACAGCTAAATCAGCCCCAGCATTTT. The encoded protein is CATRTGQLNQPQHF.

This clone showed up just a few times. The V and J genes are TRBV4-3 and TRBJ2-7, with a tentative D call TRBD1 (5 bases). The CDR3 loop spans 15 amino acids. The germline V gene encodes CDR1 LGHNA and CDR2 YSLEER. The ends were cut back, 0 bases at V and 0 bases at J, with 9 bases in the middle. CDR3 nucleotides: TGCGCCAGCAGCCAAGAGTTCAGGGTCTCCTACGAGCAGTACTTC. Translated: CASSQEFRVSYEQYF.

The rearrangement joins TRBV11-2 to TRBJ2-1, with 7 bases lining up with TRBD2. Germline-derived CDR1 and CDR2 are SGHAT and FQNNGV. This CDR3 has 17 amino acids. The V gene end was trimmed by 5 bases and the J gene end by 9 bases; junction bases not matched to a gene: 19. This CDR3 reads CASSPIGGTRVSGEQFF. CDR3 in DNA: TGTGCCAGCAGCCCTATCGGGGGGACGAGGGTATCTGGTGAGCAGTTCTTC.

This chain links TRBV5-1 with TRBJ2-1; 10 nucleotides agree with TRBD2. CDR3 length equals 15 residues. Looked up from germline, CDR1 is SGHRS and CDR2 is YFSETQ. J gave up 9 bases and V 0 bases, and 6 bases lay outside the gene matches. The CDR3 loop reads CASSLVEREGLEQFF. The DNA for the CDR3 is TGCGCCAGCAGCTTGGTAGAGCGGGAGGGCCTTGAGCAGTTCTTC.